This note documents a single T cell receptor beta chain sequence. Self-reported history from a screening survey and questionnaire set each donor's cohort. Exposed enrollees encountered a COVID-19 case at some point within 2 weeks before study entry. The ends were cut back, 5 bases at V and 3 bases at J, with 8 bases in the middle. There are 14 residues in the CDR3. From germline, CDR1 is SGHAT and CDR2 FQNNGV. This specimen comes from a study of blood T cell repertoires in COVID-19. Study background: PBMCs, B-cell-depleted T cells, or T cells provided the cDNA or gDNA that made up the material.

Using immunoSEQ multiplex PCR, the repertoire was profiled, and TCRdb retains in-frame clones only, with some absent. This sample has more than 350,000 clones, with over 75% found just once. The material sequenced was PBMCs or T cells enriched from blood (not recorded which). The TCR originated in a woman aged 18-29 years who had been exposed to COVID-19. V is TRBV11-2 and J is TRBJ1-6, with a weak D call TRBD1 (5 bases). CDR3 sequence (DNA): TGTGCCAGCAGCCGGGGGGACTATAATTCACCCCTCCACTTT. It translates to CASSRGDYNSPLHF. The full variable domain, its missing parts supplied by reference TRBV11-2 and TRBJ1-6, is EAGVAQSPRYKIIEKRQSVAFWCNPISGHATLYWYQQILGQGPKLLIQFQNNGVVDDSQLPKDRFSAERLKGVDSTLKIQPAKLEDSAVYLCASSRGDYNSPLHFGNGTRLTVT.